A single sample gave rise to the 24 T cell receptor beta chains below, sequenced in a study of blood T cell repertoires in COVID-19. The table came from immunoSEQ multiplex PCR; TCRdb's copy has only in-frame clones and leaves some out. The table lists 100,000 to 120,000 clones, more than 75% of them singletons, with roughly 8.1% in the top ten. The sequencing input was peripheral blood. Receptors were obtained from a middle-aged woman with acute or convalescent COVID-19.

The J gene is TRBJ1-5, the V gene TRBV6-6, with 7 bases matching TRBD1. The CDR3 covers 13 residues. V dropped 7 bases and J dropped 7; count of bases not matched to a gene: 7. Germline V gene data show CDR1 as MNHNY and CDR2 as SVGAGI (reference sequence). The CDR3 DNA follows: TGTGCCAGCACCGACAGGGCCCCCCAGCCCCAGCATTTT. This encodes CASTDRAPQPQHF.

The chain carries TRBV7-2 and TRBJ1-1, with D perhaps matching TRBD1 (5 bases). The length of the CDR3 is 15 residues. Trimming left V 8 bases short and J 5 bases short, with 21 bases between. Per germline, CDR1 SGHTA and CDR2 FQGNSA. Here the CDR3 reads CASGSWQGLRTEAFF. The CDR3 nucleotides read TGTGCCAGCGGCTCTTGGCAGGGTTTAAGGACTGAAGCTTTCTTT.

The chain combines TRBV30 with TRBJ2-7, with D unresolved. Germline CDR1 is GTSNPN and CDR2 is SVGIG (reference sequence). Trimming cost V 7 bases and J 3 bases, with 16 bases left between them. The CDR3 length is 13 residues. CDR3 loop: CAFQDSRSYEQYF. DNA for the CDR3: TGTGCCTTCCAAGACTCTAGGAGCTACGAGCAGTACTTC.

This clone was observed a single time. The CDR3 loop reads CASSLVGSGNTIYF. CDR3 nucleotide sequence: TGTGCCAGCAGCTTGGTCGGCTCTGGAAACACCATATATTTT. This chain joins TRBV5-5 and TRBJ1-3; D gene unclear. The CDR3 length is 14 residues. Trimming took off 0 bases at V and 0 bases at J, with 4 bases between the two ends. CDR1 SGHKS and CDR2 YYEKEE come from the germline V gene (reference sequence).

The CDR3 bases are TGTGCCACCAGCAGAGCCCCCGACAGCTTCTATGGCTACACCTTC. Translating gives CATSRAPDSFYGYTF. This chain connects TRBV15 to TRBJ1-2; D perhaps matches TRBD1 (5 bases). The CDR3 spans 15 residues. CDR1 is LNHNV and CDR2 is YYDKDF in the germline V gene (reference sequence). Trimming pared 1 base from V and 4 bases from J, leaving 13 bases between. The variable domain in full, completed from reference TRBV15 and TRBJ1-2, reads DAMVIQNPRYQVTQFGKPVTLSCSQTLNHNVMYWYQQKSSQAPKLLFHYYDKDFNNEADTPDNFQSRRPNTSFCFLDIRSPGLGDTAMYLCATSRAPDSFYGYTFGSGTRLTVV.

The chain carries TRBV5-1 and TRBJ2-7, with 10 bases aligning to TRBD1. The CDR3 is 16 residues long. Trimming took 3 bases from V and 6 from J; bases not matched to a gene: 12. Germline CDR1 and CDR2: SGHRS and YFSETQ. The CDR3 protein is CASSSSYSGQGSEQYF. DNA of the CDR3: TGCGCCAGCAGCTCTTCATATTCGGGACAGGGGAGCGAGCAGTACTTC.

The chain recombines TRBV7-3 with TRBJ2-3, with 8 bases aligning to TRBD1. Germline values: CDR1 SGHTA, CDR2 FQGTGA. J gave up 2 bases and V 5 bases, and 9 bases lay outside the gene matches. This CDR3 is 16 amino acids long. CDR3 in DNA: TGTGCCAGCAGCCCCGGGACAGGCTATAACACAGATACGCAGTATTTT. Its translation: CASSPGTGYNTDTQYF. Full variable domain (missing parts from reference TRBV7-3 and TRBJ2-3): GAGVSQTPSNKVTEKGKYVELRCDPISGHTALYWYRQSLGQGPEFLIYFQGTGAADDSGLPNDRFFAVRPEGSVSTLKIQRTERGDSAVYLCASSPGTGYNTDTQYFGPGTRLTVL.

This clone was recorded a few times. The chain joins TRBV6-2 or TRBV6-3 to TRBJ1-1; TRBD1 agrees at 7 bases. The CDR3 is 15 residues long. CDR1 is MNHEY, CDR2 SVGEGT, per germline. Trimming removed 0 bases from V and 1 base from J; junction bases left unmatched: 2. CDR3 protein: CASSYSRTGNTEAFF. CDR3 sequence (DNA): TGTGCCAGCAGTTACTCCCGGACAGGGAACACTGAAGCTTTCTTT.

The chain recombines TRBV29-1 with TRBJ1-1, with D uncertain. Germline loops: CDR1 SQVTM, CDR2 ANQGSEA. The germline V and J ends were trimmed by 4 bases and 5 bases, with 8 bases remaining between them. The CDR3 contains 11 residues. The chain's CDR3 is CSVVGTTEAFF. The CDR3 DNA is TGCAGCGTTGTTGGCACGACTGAAGCTTTCTTT.

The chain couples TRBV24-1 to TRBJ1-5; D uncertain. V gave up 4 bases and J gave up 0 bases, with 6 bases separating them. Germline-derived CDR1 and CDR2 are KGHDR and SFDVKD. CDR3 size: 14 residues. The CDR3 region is CATSDGVSNQPQHF. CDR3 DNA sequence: TGTGCCACCAGTGACGGAGTTAGCAATCAGCCCCAGCATTTT.

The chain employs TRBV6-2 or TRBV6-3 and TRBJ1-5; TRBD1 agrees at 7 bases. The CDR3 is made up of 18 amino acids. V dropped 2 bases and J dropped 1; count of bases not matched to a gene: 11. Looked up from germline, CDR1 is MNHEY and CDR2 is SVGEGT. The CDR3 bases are TGTGCCAGCAGTTACACGGTAGACAGGGATGGAAGCAATCAGCCCCAGCATTTT. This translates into CASSYTVDRDGSNQPQHF.

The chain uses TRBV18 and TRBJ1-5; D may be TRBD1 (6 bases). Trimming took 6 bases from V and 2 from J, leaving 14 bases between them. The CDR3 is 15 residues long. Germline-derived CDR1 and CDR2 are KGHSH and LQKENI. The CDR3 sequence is CASSPQGTRNQPQHF. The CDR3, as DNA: TGTGCCAGCTCGCCCCAGGGGACCCGCAATCAGCCCCAGCATTTT.

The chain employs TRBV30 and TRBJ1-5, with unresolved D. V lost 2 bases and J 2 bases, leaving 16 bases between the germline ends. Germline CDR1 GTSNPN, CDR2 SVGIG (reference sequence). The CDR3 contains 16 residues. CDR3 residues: CAWSPPLHEGNQPQHF. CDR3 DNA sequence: TGTGCCTGGAGTCCACCCCTCCACGAGGGCAATCAGCCCCAGCATTTT.

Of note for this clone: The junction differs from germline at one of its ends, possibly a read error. Written as DNA, the CDR3 is TGCGCCAGCAGCTTGCAGGGGGCTAATAGAGAAACCTTT. It yields the protein CASSLQGANRETF. V and J are TRBV5-1 and TRBJ1-1; 8 positions agree with TRBD1. In germline, CDR1 is SGHRS, CDR2 YFSETQ. This CDR3 has 13 amino acids.

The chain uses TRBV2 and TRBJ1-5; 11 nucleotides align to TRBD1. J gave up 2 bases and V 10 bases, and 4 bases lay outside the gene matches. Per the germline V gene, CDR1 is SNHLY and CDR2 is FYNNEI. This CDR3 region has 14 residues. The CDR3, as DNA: TGTGCCACCGGACAGGGGGCAGGCAATCAGCCCCAGCATTTT. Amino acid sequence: CATGQGAGNQPQHF.

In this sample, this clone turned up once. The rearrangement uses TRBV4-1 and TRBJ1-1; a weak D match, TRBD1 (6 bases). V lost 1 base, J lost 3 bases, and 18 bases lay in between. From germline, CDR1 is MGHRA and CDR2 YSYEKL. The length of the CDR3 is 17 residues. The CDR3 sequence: CASSQVEGGVMHTEAFF. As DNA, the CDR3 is TGCGCCAGCAGCCAAGTGGAAGGGGGAGTCATGCACACTGAAGCTTTCTTT.

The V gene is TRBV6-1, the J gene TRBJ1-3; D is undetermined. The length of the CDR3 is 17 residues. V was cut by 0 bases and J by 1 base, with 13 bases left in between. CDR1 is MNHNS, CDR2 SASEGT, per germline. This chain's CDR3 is CASSEAGGRRSGNTIYF. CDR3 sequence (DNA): TGTGCCAGCAGTGAAGCGGGAGGGAGAAGGTCTGGAAACACCATATATTTT.

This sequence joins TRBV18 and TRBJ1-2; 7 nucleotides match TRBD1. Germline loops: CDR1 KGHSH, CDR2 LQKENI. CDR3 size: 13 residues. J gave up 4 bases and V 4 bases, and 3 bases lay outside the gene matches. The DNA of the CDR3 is TGTGCCAGCTCACAGGGGGCAAGCTATGGCTACACCTTC. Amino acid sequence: CASSQGASYGYTF.

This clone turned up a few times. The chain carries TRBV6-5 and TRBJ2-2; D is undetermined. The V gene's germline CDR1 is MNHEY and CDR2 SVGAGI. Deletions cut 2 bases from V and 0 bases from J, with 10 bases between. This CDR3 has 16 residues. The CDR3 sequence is CASSYRLETNTGELFF. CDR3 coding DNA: TGTGCCAGCAGTTACCGTCTGGAGACGAACACCGGGGAGCTGTTTTTT.

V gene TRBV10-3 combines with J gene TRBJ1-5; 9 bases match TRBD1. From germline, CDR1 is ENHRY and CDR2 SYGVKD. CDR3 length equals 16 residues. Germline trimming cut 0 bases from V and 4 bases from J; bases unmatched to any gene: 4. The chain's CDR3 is CAISESGTGLNQPQHF. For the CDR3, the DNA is TGTGCCATCAGTGAGTCCGGGACAGGGCTGAATCAGCCCCAGCATTTT.

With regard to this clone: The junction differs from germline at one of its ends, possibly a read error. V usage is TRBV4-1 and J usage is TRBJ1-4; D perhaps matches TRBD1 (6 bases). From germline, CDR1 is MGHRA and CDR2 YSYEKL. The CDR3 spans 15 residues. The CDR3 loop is CASSEEGGRSEKLFF. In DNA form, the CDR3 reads TGCGCCAGCAGCGAAGAGGGGGGAAGGAGTGAAAAACTGTTTTTT.

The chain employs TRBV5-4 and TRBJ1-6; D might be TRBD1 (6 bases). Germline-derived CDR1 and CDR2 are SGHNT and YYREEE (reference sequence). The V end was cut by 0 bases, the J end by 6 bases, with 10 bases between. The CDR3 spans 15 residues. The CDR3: CASSLGDRTNSPLHF. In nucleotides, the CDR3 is TGTGCCAGCAGCTTGGGAGACAGGACTAATTCACCCCTCCACTTT.

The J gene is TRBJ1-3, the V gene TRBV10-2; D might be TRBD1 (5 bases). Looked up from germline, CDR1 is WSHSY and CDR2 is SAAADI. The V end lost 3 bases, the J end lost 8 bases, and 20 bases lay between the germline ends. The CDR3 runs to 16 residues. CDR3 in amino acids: CASSDVRVEPRHTIYF. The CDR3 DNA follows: TGCGCCAGCAGTGACGTCAGGGTGGAACCTCGGCACACCATATATTTT.

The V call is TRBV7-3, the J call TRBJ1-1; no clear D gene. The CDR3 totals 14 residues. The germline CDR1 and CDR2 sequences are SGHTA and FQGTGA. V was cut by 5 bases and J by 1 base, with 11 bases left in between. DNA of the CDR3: TGTGCCAGCAGCCTTCTAGGGAGGAACACTGAAGCTTTCTTT. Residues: CASSLLGRNTEAFF.